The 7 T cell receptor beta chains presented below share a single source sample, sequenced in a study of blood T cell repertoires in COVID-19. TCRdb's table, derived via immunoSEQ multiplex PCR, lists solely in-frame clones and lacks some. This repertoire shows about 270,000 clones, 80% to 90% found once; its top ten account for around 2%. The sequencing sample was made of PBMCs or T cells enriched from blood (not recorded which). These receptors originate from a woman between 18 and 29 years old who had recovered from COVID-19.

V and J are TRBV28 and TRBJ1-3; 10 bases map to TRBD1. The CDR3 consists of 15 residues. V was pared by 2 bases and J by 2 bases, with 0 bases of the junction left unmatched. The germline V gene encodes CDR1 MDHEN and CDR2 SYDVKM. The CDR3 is CASSLGTGAGNTIYF. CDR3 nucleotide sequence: TGTGCCAGCAGTTTAGGGACAGGGGCTGGAAACACCATATATTTT.

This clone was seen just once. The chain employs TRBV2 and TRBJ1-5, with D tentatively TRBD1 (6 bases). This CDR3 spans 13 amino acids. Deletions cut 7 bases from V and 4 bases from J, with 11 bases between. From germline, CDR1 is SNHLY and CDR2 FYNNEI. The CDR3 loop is CASKYRENQPQHF. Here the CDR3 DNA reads TGTGCCAGCAAGTACAGGGAGAATCAGCCCCAGCATTTT.

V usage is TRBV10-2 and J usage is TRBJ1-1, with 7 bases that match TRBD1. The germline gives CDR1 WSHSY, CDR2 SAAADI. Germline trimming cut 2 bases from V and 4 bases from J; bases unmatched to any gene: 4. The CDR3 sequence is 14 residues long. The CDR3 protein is CASSELSGGTEAFF. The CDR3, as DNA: TGCGCCAGCAGTGAGCTCTCAGGGGGCACTGAAGCTTTCTTT.

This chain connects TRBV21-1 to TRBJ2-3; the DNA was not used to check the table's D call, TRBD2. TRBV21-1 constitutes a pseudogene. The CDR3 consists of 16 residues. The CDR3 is CASSKEAAGRADTQYF. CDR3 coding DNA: TGTGCCAGCAGCAAAGAGGCAGCGGGGAGGGCAGATACGCAGTATTTT.

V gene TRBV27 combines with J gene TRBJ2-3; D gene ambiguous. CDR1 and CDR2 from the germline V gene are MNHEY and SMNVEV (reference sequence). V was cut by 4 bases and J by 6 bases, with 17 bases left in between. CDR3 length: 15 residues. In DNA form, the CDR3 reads TGTGCCAGCAGTTACTCTCTACCGTCGGTGGATACGCAGTATTTT. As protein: CASSYSLPSVDTQYF.

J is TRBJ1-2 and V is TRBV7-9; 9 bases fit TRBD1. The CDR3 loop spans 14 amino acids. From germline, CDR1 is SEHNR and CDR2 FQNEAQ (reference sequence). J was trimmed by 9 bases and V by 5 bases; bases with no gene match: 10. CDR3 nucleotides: TGTGCCAGCAGCCTTACAGGGGGCGCCTCAAGCTACACCTTC. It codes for CASSLTGGASSYTF.

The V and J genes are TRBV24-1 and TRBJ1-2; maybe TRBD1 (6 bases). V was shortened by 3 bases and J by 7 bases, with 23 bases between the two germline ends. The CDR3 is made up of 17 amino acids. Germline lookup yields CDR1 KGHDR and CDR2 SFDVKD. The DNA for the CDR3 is TGTGCCACCAGTGATCACAGGGCAGGCCTGGATTTTTTTGGCTACACCTTC. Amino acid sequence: CATSDHRAGLDFFGYTF.